The present T cell receptor (beta chain) was sequenced within a study of shared clonotypes between healthy human individuals. Study background: The people who gave samples were two women and three men aged 18 to 49.

Comments on this clone: Its specificity is not known.

V gave up 6 bases and J gave up 8 bases, with 13 bases separating them. The length of the CDR3 is 13 residues. The germline gives CDR1 MNHEY, CDR2 SMNVEV (reference sequence). Division of CD4+ cells produced a CD45RA+ naive subset and a CD45RA-negative memory subset. At the deep level, the assay was run. The assay was immunoSEQ multiplex PCR, and TCRdb's table has in-frame clones only and misses some. The repertoire consists of some 580,000 clones, with around 97% occurring once and the leading ten covering roughly 0.055%. Broader study findings: Unshared clonotypes carried lower generation probabilities than those common to all four donors.

Sequencing was done on a sample of naive CD4+ T cells sorted from blood. Regarding subset: CD45RA+ positively selected. V and J are TRBV27 and TRBJ1-4; no clear D. The receptor's source is a woman aged 30 to 39 in good health. In DNA form, the CDR3 reads TGTGCCAGCAGGAAGGAGGGTTGGGAAAAACTGTTTTTT. Translating it yields CASRKEGWEKLFF.